The T cell receptor beta chain described here comes from a study of cytomegalovirus exposure and HLA in healthy donors. The CDR3 is 14 residues long. CDR1 and CDR2 (germline): SGHTA, FQGTGA. V was shortened by 9 bases and J by 2 bases, with 14 bases between the two germline ends. Notes on this clone: Its antigen remains unidentified.

Study-wide results and caveats: The study labeled 150 to 200 TCR beta chains cytomegalovirus-associated. Reportedly, TCR beta sequences accurately predicted HLA-A and HLA-B alleles in most subjects. Presence/absence analyses rested on an assumption that sequencing depth was roughly uniform across donors.

Primers included in the PCR were 60 Vbeta and 13 Jbeta primers. Sequenced by immunoSEQ multiplex PCR; TCRdb stores in-frame clones only, minus some. The table includes about 69,000 clones, about 73% detected once. The TCR was taken from a woman in her sixties or seventies in good health and CMV-seropositive. The chain has TRBV7-3 and TRBJ1-5, with D possibly matching TRBD1 (6 bases). The sample consisted of PBMCs. CDR3 protein: CARHRVQGNQPQHF. The CDR3, as DNA: TGTGCCAGACACAGGGTCCAAGGCAATCAGCCCCAGCATTTT.